This T cell receptor beta chain emerged from a study of circulating CD8 cells and anti-PD-1 response in melanoma. Each library started from about 15 ng of total RNA using the QIAseq Immune Repertoire TCR panel. TCRdb reanalysed the reads using MiXCR and keeps one entry per CDR3 protein. The sample has about 140 distinct CDR3 sequences, roughly 21% seen once. Germline lookup yields CDR1 MNHEY and CDR2 SMNVEV (reference sequence). The V end lost 3 bases, the J end lost 0 bases, and 6 bases lay between the germline ends. CDR3 length: 14 amino acids. This clonotype is large by share. No antigen is known for it. Findings and limits, study-wide: Published repertoire comparisons used only baseline and M1 samples.

From live CD3+CD8+TCRalphabeta+ cells, four PD-1 and/or TIGIT subsets were sorted. This TCR came from a human donor with melanoma. V is TRBV27 and J is TRBJ2-1, with D perhaps matching TRBD2 (5 bases). Specimen: CD8+ T cells from PBMCs, collected at baseline or after one month of anti-PD-1 therapy (not recorded which). CDR3 sequence reads: CASSFGGSYNEQFF. The CDR3 nucleotides read TGTGCCAGCAGTTTCGGAGGCTCCTACAATGAGCAGTTCTTC.